This TCR beta chain was sequenced in a study of T-cell memory formation after mild COVID-19. Across the study: There were largely donor-specific TCR clusters.

Overall study findings and caveats: Within pre-infection memory, some responding clones were found, suggesting cross-reactive memory joined. SARS-CoV-2 specificity of second-wave clones peaking day 37 was unconfirmed.

To note about this clonotype: Its target is not known.

Germline V gives CDR1 ENHRY, CDR2 SYGVKD. V was pared by 5 bases and J by 3 bases, with 7 bases of the junction left unmatched. This CDR3 is built from 16 residues. UMIs and sample barcodes were carried by the TCR alpha and TCR beta cDNA libraries that 5'RACE produced using constant-segment primers. TCRdb ran MiXCR on the 5' RACE reads and lists one entry per CDR3 protein. This sample has 430,000 or so distinct CDR3 sequences, with roughly 25% found just once. The sequenced sample consisted of PBMCs or a T cell subset sorted from them (not recorded which). V usage is TRBV10-3 and J usage is TRBJ2-2; 9 bases agree with TRBD2. This clonotype was obtained from an adult woman who had mild COVID-19 (a few samples of this study predate the infection). Cell type and time point are not known. The CDR3 DNA reads as TGTGCCATCAGTCGGGTAGCGGGGGCTTACACCGGGGAGCTGTTTTTT. Translated: CAISRVAGAYTGELFF.